This TCR beta chain was found in a study of T-cell reconstitution after alpha-beta-depleted transplantation in children. The TCRbeta library incorporated unique molecular identifiers. TCRdb re-called the PCR reads with MiXCR, one entry per CDR3 protein. The sample has approximately 590,000 distinct CDR3 sequences, more than 9% seen once; the top ten hold around 4%. The germline gives CDR1 LNHDA, CDR2 SQIVND (reference sequence). V dropped 7 bases and J dropped 1; count of bases not matched to a gene: 7. The CDR3 extends over 15 amino acids. The chain recombines TRBV19 with TRBJ2-5, with 9 bases fitting TRBD2. The sequencing used PBMCs from the stem cell graft donor, collected from the stem cell graft. This clonotype was obtained from a human donor who donated a stem cell graft to a child with acute myeloid leukemia. In nucleotides, the CDR3 is TGTGCCAGTAAGCGGCTAGCGGGGATCCAAGAGACCCAGTACTTC. Protein sequence: CASKRLAGIQETQYF.